These T cell receptor beta chains were read from a single sample in a study of CD8+ T cells in alopecia areata. The table came from immunoSEQ multiplex PCR; TCRdb's copy has only in-frame clones and leaves some out. The sample lists about 180,000 clones, roughly 59% seen once, with over 1.5% in the top ten. The specimen was CD4+ T cells sorted from blood, collected at week 0. Receptors were obtained from a human donor with alopecia areata. The CDR3 runs from the conserved cysteine through the conserved F or W. Each record gives: V gene, J gene, CDR3 protein.

v_gene: TRBV29-1
j_gene: TRBJ1-1
CDR3aa: CSGGQGPNTEAFF

v_gene: TRBV29-1
j_gene: TRBJ1-2
CDR3aa: CSVEDLRAGPSWGYGYTF

v_gene: TRBV28
j_gene: TRBJ2-5
CDR3aa: CASSLGAGYQETQYF

v_gene: TRBV29-1
j_gene: TRBJ2-4
CDR3aa: CSVAAVGAKNIQYF

v_gene: TRBV25-1
j_gene: TRBJ1-1
CDR3aa: CASRETGPAEAFF

v_gene: TRBV20-1
j_gene: TRBJ1-2
CDR3aa: CSARTLMVDTF

v_gene: TRBV30
j_gene: TRBJ1-6
CDR3aa: CAWGIGGNSPLHF

v_gene: TRBV25-1
j_gene: TRBJ2-3
CDR3aa: CASTPDTRADTQYF

v_gene: TRBV15
j_gene: TRBJ1-2
CDR3aa: CATSSGQDLGRTANYGYTF

v_gene: TRBV27
j_gene: TRBJ1-2
CDR3aa: CASKYRQDSNYGYTF